The entry that follows covers one T cell receptor beta chain sequence. What it binds is not known. J lost 7 bases, V lost 5 bases, and 8 bases had no gene match. Per germline, CDR1 SGHTA and CDR2 FQGTGA. The CDR3 has 14 amino acids. A J-beta primer mix and a sample-barcoded 5' primer were used in a second PCR of roughly 7 to 12 cycles. TCRdb re-called the 5' RACE reads through MiXCR, storing one row per CDR3 protein. The table shows around 700,000 distinct CDR3 sequences, with around 25% occurring only once. This sample was taken from a study of blood T cells in healthy people across ages. Study-wide results and caveats: A roughly linear age-dependent decrease characterized TCR beta diversity per million T cells. With donor CMV status unknown, expanded clonotype changes were possibly confounded.

This sample was also put to use in a study of T cells of mothers and their children.

V gene TRBV7-3 combines with J gene TRBJ1-2; TRBD1 agrees at 9 bases. The sequence derives from a boy between 10 and 17 years old in good health. Sequenced sample: blood. CDR3 coding DNA: TGTGCCAGCAGCCCCGGGGACAGGGAGGGTGGCTACACCTTC. Translating gives CASSPGDREGGYTF.